A single TCR beta chain is shown here with its context. This clone was seen only once. This clone's antigen is unknown. The record has no base qualities; no much larger clone is one base away. Trimmed from V: 1 base; trimmed from J: 7 bases; junction bases lacking a gene match: 4. Including the terminal cysteine and phenylalanine, the CDR3 comprises 15 residues. The only DNA kept is the CDR3, 45 bases in frame from the first base. CDR1 and CDR2, per the germline V gene, are MGHRA and YSYEKL. The donors were healthy, HIV-negative adults who had no recently reported acute infections or vaccinations. Every donor was a Caucasian adult living in Nashville, Tennessee, USA. CD4+ T cells were enriched through magnetic negative selection, after which naive cells were positively selected on CD45RA and the remaining negative fraction served as the memory subset. Blood was collected by leukapheresis, and PBMCs were isolated by Ficoll-Histopaque density gradient centrifugation and then cryopreserved in liquid nitrogen vapor phase. Purity and quantity of every magnetically sorted T cell population were checked by analytical flow cytometry. Each sorted fraction had its genomic DNA isolated and then quantified by UV absorbance on a Nanodrop 2000c.

This record comes from a study of shared clonotypes between healthy human individuals (TCRdb year 2020). Concerning the study at large: Two women and a few men aged 18 to 49 years were included in the cohort. For each donor, CD4 naive and CD4 memory were each given three plates, CD8 naive was given two plates, and CD8 memory was given one plate. Blood TCR repertoires of about 5 healthy adults were deeply sequenced to estimate repertoire size and the extent of clonotype sharing between individuals. Different laboratories and diverse techniques were used to prepare libraries and sequence TCR repertoires, to increase sequencing depth and limit assay-specific biases. Between about 0.94 and 10 billion PBMCs per donor were obtained by leukapheresis.

Using the deep immunoSEQ assay, TCR CDR3 regions were amplified from genomic DNA by multiplex PCR. Extracted genomic DNA from each cell subset was spread evenly across all wells of several immunoSEQ 96-well plates, with each plate serving as a replicate. For sorted subsets, each replicate PCR was loaded with 200 ng genomic DNA, equivalent to some 27,000 T cell genomes. Purified libraries were measured with a Qubit 3.0 fluorometer, size-checked on a Bioanalyzer 2100, and measured again with the KAPA Library Quantification kit. Each immunoSEQ 96-well plate was sequenced on its own single-read 150-cycle Illumina NextSeq 550 flow cell. As for how the authors treated the data: Because only junctional sequences without quality scores were contained in the immunoSEQ output, filtering matching that applied to full-length reads could not be performed. To assign V/J genes and CDR3, sequences were annotated using PyIR, a Python wrapper for IgBLAST v1.9, with IMGT germline references. Reads with weak V/J assignments (E-value above 1e-6), missing CDR3, stop codons, out-of-frame junctions, or ambiguous translated residues were removed. V3J clonotypes were defined as sequences sharing an identical inferred V gene, J gene, and CDR3 amino acid sequence. Percentage overlap between repertoires was computed as shared unique clonotypes divided by the size of the smaller repertoire. Richness of each repertoire was evaluated using RTK rarefaction, the Chao1 estimator, and Recon v2.1 estimates of unobserved clonotypes. Generation probabilities for all TCRbeta clonotypes obtained by the gDNA method from a handful of donors were computed using OLGA. Here the immuneACCESS table is served through TCRdb, limited to in-frame sequences with V and J called. Missing clones are a known gap in these copies; in checked studies unresolved V genes cover under half, and the rest lacks a known reason. Clone size and V and J calls were adopted from that table, with D and trimming inferred from the DNA. The table for this sample lists millions of clones; roughly 94% of them were counted only once. Together, the top ten hold roughly 0.13% of the sample.

Points the paper makes about the study in general: Higher generation probabilities were observed for clonotypes shared by all four sorted-subset donors than for non-shared clonotypes. Pairwise subsampling indicated that sequencing depth was expected to affect the degree of clonotype sharing among donors. Sampling was restricted to blood, and TCR repertoires in tissue are likely to differ from TCR repertoires in blood. Across four donors, about 5% of naive CD4, approximately 4% of naive CD8, about 2% of memory CD4, and approximately 0.4% of memory CD8 clonotypes were shared. Incomplete sequencing was indicated by rarefaction of sorted-subset datasets, despite the large sequencing depth. Because the study included only a small number of donors, the genetic and exposure-history diversity represented was limited. Naive subsets generally had larger estimated clonotype richness than memory subsets.

The TCR sequence derives from a man aged 18 to 30 in good health. Sequenced sample: naive CD4+ T cells sorted from blood. The cell subset or site label of this sample denotes: CD45RA+ positively selected. Here the chain combines TRBV4-1 and TRBJ1-6, and 7 junction bases match TRBD1. CDR3 sequence: CASSQAGQLNSPLHF. The DNA sequence reads TGCGCCAGCAGCCAAGCGGGACAGTTAAATTCACCCCTCCACTTT.